Listed below are T cell receptor beta chains from one sample, sequenced in a study of cytomegalovirus exposure and HLA in healthy donors. TCRdb's copy holds only in-frame clones and misses some; the assay was immunoSEQ multiplex PCR. The table includes around 120,000 clones, approximately 66% detected once. The sequenced sample consisted of PBMCs. Receptor source: a man in his forties in good health and CMV-seropositive. The CDR3 runs from the conserved cysteine through the conserved F or W. D genes are given only for firm matches. The size entry is marked missing in some rows and otherwise reads once, few, many or a size class.

TRBD2,TRBJ2-7,NA,TRBV4-2,CASSQTGTSGFYEQYF,TGTGCCAGCAGCCAAACCGGGACTAGCGGTTTCTACGAGCAGTACTTC
TRBD2,TRBJ2-1,few,TRBV2,CASSSLRDSGHSYNEQFF,TGTGCCAGCAGTAGCTTACGAGATAGCGGGCACTCCTACAATGAGCAGTTCTTC
TRBD2,TRBJ2-7,NA,TRBV6-5,CASSSPASGSRWAF,TGTGCCAGCAGTTCACCGGCTAGCGGGTCCAGGTGGGCTTTC
NA,TRBJ1-5,NA,TRBV14,CASSQAGYNQPQHF,TGTGCCAGCAGCCAAGCAGGGTACAATCAGCCCCAGCATTTT
NA,TRBJ2-1,NA,TRBV2,CASSPGTLYNEQFF,TGTGCCAGCAGCCCAGGTACCCTTTACAATGAGCAGTTCTTC
NA,TRBJ1-1,few,TRBV18,CASSRQFEAFF,TGTGCCAGCTCGCGACAGTTTGAAGCTTTCTTT
NA,TRBJ2-5,NA,TRBV7-3,CASSSGLSPRETQYF,TGTGCCAGCAGCTCAGGGCTTTCTCCGAGAGAGACCCAGTACTTC
NA,TRBJ1-4,few,TRBV5-1,CASSLEAGNNEKLFF,TGCGCCAGCAGCTTGGAGGCAGGGAATAATGAAAAACTGTTTTTT
TRBD2,TRBJ2-3,NA,TRBV5-1,CASTPLAGIPDTQYF,TGCGCCAGCACTCCCCTAGCGGGAATCCCAGATACGCAGTATTTT
NA,TRBJ1-1,once,TRBV20-1,CSARDLPEAFF,TGCAGTGCTAGAGATCTCCCTGAAGCTTTCTTT
TRBD1,TRBJ2-5,NA,TRBV7-9,CASSPGTAIYQETQYF,TGTGCCAGCAGCCCCGGGACAGCAATTTACCAAGAGACCCAGTACTTC
NA,TRBJ1-3,NA,TRBV7-9,CASSLGGAGNTIYF,TGTGCCAGCAGCTTAGGCGGCGCTGGAAACACCATATATTTT
NA,TRBJ2-1,NA,TRBV5-1,CASSSGTYQDEQFF,TGCGCCAGCAGCTCAGGGACTTATCAGGATGAGCAGTTCTTC
TRBD2,TRBJ2-1,NA,TRBV7-3,CASSLTAGGGDEQFF,TGTGCCAGCAGCTTAACGGCGGGAGGAGGGGATGAGCAGTTCTTC